This T cell receptor beta chain was identified in a study of shared clonotypes between healthy human individuals. Study details: Donors had three CD4 naive, three CD4 memory, two CD8 naive and one CD8 memory plate apiece.

In CD8 memory, CD45RO+ cells were put together with CCR7-negative CD45RA+ TemRA cells. At deep level, the assay was performed. Sorted-subset replicate PCR reactions contained 200 to 250 ng DNA, corresponding to roughly 29,000 T cell genomes. Using immunoSEQ multiplex PCR, the repertoire was profiled, and TCRdb retains in-frame clones only, with some absent. Of approximately 87,000 clones listed, about 61% are singletons. The CDR3 length is 17 residues. J was trimmed by 7 bases and V by 2 bases; bases with no gene match: 7. CDR1 and CDR2 from the germline V gene are MNHEY and SMNVEV (reference sequence).

The sample taken for sequencing was memory CD8+ T cells sorted from blood. The sample's subset: CD45RO+ cells pooled with CCR7-negative TemRA cells. The chain carries TRBV27 and TRBJ2-1, with 14 bases aligning to TRBD2. The receptor's source is a man under 40 in good health. CDR3 sequence: CASSLVPGLAGVNEQFF. For the CDR3, the DNA is TGTGCCAGCAGTTTAGTCCCGGGACTAGCGGGAGTGAATGAGCAGTTCTTC.